The TCR beta chain under discussion was sequenced for a study of T cell responses to AZD1222 COVID-19 vaccine. The ends lost 6 bases at V and 3 bases at J; junction bases unmatched: 6. The CDR3 sequence is 14 residues long. Germline-derived CDR1 and CDR2 are PRHDT and FYEKMQ (reference sequence). Concerning this clone: Its antigen is undetermined.

Study findings and constraints: Unmutated variant regions reportedly attract nearly half of all spike-specific TCRs. Increases in Spike-specific TCR breadth and depth were seen after two AZD1222 doses. In a largely white British group with more females than males, clonal diversity was possibly underestimated. CD4 TCRs covered the whole spike, strongest at regions 160-218 and 743-854.

Measured with immunoSEQ multiplex PCR; TCRdb has only the in-frame clones, and not every one. The sample includes tens of thousands of clones, roughly 90% of them seen just once. Sequencing used peripheral blood, obtained on day 0 of AZD1222 vaccination. This TCR was recovered from an adult in good health. The chain has TRBV13 and TRBJ1-1; 8 bases line up with TRBD1. CDR3: CASRQTGVDTEAFF. As DNA, the CDR3 is TGTGCCAGCAGACAGACAGGGGTGGACACTGAAGCTTTCTTT.